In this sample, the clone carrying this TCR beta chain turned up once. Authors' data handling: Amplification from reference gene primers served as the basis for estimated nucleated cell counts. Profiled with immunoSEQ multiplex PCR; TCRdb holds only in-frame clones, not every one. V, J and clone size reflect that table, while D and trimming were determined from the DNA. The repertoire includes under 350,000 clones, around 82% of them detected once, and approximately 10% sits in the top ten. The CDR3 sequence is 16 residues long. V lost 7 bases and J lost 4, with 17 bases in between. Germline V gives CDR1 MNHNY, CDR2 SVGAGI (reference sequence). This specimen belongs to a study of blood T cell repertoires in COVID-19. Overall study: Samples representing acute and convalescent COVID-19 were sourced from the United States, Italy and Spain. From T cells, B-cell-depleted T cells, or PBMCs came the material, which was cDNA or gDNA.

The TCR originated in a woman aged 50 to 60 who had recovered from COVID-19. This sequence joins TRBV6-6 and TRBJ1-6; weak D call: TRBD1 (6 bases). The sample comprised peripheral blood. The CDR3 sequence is CASTAKQGPYNSPLHF. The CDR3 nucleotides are TGTGCCAGCACTGCGAAACAGGGTCCTTATAATTCACCCCTCCACTTT.